One sample yielded the 22 T cell receptor beta chains listed below, sequenced in a study of blood T cell repertoires in COVID-19. Generated by immunoSEQ multiplex PCR, the TCRdb table keeps only in-frame clones and is missing some. The sample contains 200,000 to 250,000 clones, 80% to 90% of which appear only once. The sequencing input was PBMCs or T cells enriched from blood (not recorded which). Receptor source: a woman in her 30s with acute COVID-19.

The chain employs TRBV9 and TRBJ1-2, with 7 bases fitting TRBD1. The trim removed 4 bases at V and 1 base at J, leaving 10 bases unmatched. Germline V gene sequence: CDR1 SGDLS, CDR2 YYNGEE. This CDR3 contains 16 residues. The CDR3 bases are TGTGCCAGCAGCAAACGACAGGGATGGAGTAACTATGGCTACACCTTC. Translating it yields CASSKRQGWSNYGYTF.

The chain combines TRBV19 with TRBJ1-1, with a weak D call TRBD1 (6 bases). The CDR3 is 14 amino acids. Germline CDR1 reads LNHDA; CDR2 reads SQIVND (reference sequence). V was shortened by 4 bases and J by 5 bases, with 14 bases between the two germline ends. CDR3 coding DNA: TGTGCCAGTAGTAAGCTGGGCAGGGGAACTGAAGCTTTCTTT. Its translation is CASSKLGRGTEAFF.

V and J are TRBV19 and TRBJ1-1; D unresolved. The CDR3 sequence is 15 residues long. Per germline, CDR1 LNHDA and CDR2 SQIVND (reference sequence). Trimming stripped 7 bases from V and 0 bases from J, with 15 bases between. CDR3: CASNGRLGLNTEAFF. The CDR3 bases are TGTGCCAGTAACGGGAGGTTGGGGTTGAACACTGAAGCTTTCTTT. The complete variable domain, with remaining parts taken from reference TRBV19 and TRBJ1-1, reads DGGITQSPKYLFRKEGQNVTLSCEQNLNHDAMYWYRQDPGQGLRLIYYSQIVNDFQKGDIAEGYSVSREKKESFPLTVTSAQKNPTAFYLCASNGRLGLNTEAFFGQGTRLTVV.

As DNA, the CDR3 is TGTGCCAGCAGCCCGACAGTCTATAGCAATCAGCCCCAGCATTTT. The encoded protein is CASSPTVYSNQPQHF. The J gene is TRBJ1-5, the V gene TRBV7-2, with TRBD1 as a possible D gene (5 bases). With 5 bases removed from V and 0 bases from J, the gap between germline ends came to 11 bases. Germline CDR1 is SGHTA and CDR2 is FQGNSA. The CDR3 is made up of 15 amino acids.

This clone was observed a single time. The chain recombines TRBV9 with TRBJ2-2, with 10 bases matching TRBD2. The V and J ends lost 4 bases and 7 bases, in that order; junction bases with no gene match: 16. CDR1 and CDR2 from the germline V gene are SGDLS and YYNGEE. The CDR3 is made up of 18 amino acids. CDR3 protein: CASSSPGTSGVSGGELFF. As DNA, the CDR3 is TGTGCCAGCAGCTCTCCCGGAACTAGCGGGGTTTCGGGCGGGGAGCTGTTTTTT. The variable domain in full, with the rest retrieved from reference TRBV9 and TRBJ2-2, is DSGVTQTPKHLITATGQRVTLRCSPRSGDLSVYWYQQSLDQGLQFLIQYYNGEERAKGNILERFSAQQFPDLHSELNLSSLELGDSALYFCASSSPGTSGVSGGELFFGEGSRLTVL.

This sequence joins TRBV5-1 and TRBJ2-7, with 7 bases lining up with TRBD2. This CDR3 comprises 18 residues. Germline loops: CDR1 SGHRS, CDR2 YFSETQ. Losses at the gene ends were 0 bases for V and 0 bases for J; bases not matched to a gene: 12. The chain's CDR3 is CASSLGLGVGLVSYEQYF. CDR3 nucleotide sequence: TGCGCCAGCAGCTTGGGCCTGGGAGTCGGACTAGTCTCCTACGAGCAGTACTTC.

The V gene is TRBV4-3, the J gene TRBJ2-1; D is possibly TRBD2 (5 bases). CDR1 is LGHNA and CDR2 is YSLEER in the germline V gene. CDR3 length: 13 amino acids. Trimming left V 1 base short and J 5 bases short, with 6 bases between. CDR3 in DNA: TGCGCCAGCAGCCAAGCCGGGGACAATGAGCAGTTCTTC. This sequence encodes CASSQAGDNEQFF.

This clone has at least ten counts. The rearrangement links TRBV30 to TRBJ1-5; D not certain. The germline CDR1 and CDR2 sequences are GTSNPN and SVGIG (reference sequence). With 2 bases removed from V and 5 bases from J, the gap between germline ends came to 10 bases. This CDR3 has 13 residues. CDR3 DNA sequence: TGTGCCTGGAGTACGGGGTACGATCAGCCCCAGCATTTT. It yields the protein CAWSTGYDQPQHF.

This clone turned up a few times. The chain uses TRBV7-6 and TRBJ1-2, with D unclear. Germline CDR1 reads SGHVS; CDR2 reads FNYEAQ. Trimming cost V 7 bases and J 4 bases, with 19 bases left between them. This CDR3 region has 15 residues. CDR3 bases: TGTGCCAGCATCATTGGCACCACCCCCCTCTATGGCTACACCTTC. Protein sequence: CASIIGTTPLYGYTF.

The chain has TRBV7-9 and TRBJ1-1; TRBD1 matches at 11 bases. Germline-derived CDR1 and CDR2 are SEHNR and FQNEAQ (reference sequence). CDR3 length equals 19 residues. V lost 2 bases, J lost 4 bases, and 15 bases stayed unmatched. The CDR3 loop reads CASSLSVYKHGQGATEAFF. The CDR3 region has the DNA TGTGCCAGCAGCTTATCGGTCTATAAGCATGGACAGGGGGCCACTGAAGCTTTCTTT. Supplemented by reference TRBV7-9 and TRBJ1-1, the full variable domain reads DTGVSQNPRHKITKRGQNVTFRCDPISEHNRLYWYRQTLGQGPEFLTYFQNEAQLEKSRLLSDRFSAERPKGSFSTLEIQRTEQGDSAMYLCASSLSVYKHGQGATEAFFGQGTRLTVV.

V gene TRBV5-6 combines with J gene TRBJ1-1; maybe TRBD1 (5 bases). CDR3 length: 13 amino acids. The germline CDR1 and CDR2 sequences are SGHDT and YYEEEE. V lost 4 bases and J lost 5, with 12 bases in between. The CDR3 DNA follows: TGTGCCAGCAGCCTGCAGGGCAGGACTGAAGCTTTCTTT. Its protein is CASSLQGRTEAFF.

This chain uses TRBV12-5 with TRBJ2-5; D is undetermined. Germline lookup yields CDR1 LGHNT and CDR2 FRNRAP. The CDR3 is 15 residues long. V lost 0 bases and J lost 7, with 15 bases in between. Here the CDR3 DNA reads TGTGCTAGTGGTTTGGTACCTGGGCCCTGGTGGACCCAGTACTTC. It specifies CASGLVPGPWWTQYF.

This clone was seen only once. CDR3: CASRTGTGVYGYTF. DNA for the CDR3: TGTGCCAGCAGAACCGGGACAGGGGTATATGGCTACACCTTC. The rearrangement joins TRBV6-5 to TRBJ1-2, with 10 bases matching TRBD1. Trimming removed 6 bases from V and 5 bases from J; junction bases left unmatched: 6. The CDR3 consists of 14 residues. Germline CDR1 and CDR2: MNHEY and SVGAGI.

The chain is built from TRBV25-1 and TRBJ1-2; D is undetermined. Germline V CDR1 and CDR2: MGHDK, SYGVNS. The V end was cut by 0 bases, the J end by 6 bases, with 14 bases between. CDR3 length: 15 amino acids. The DNA for the CDR3 is TGTGCCAGCAGTGAATACGGGGTAGTGAGCGATGGCTACACCTTC. It yields the protein CASSEYGVVSDGYTF.

The gene calls are TRBV5-6 and TRBJ1-1; 7 bases map to TRBD1. Losses at the gene ends were 6 bases for V and 4 bases for J; bases not matched to a gene: 6. Germline loops: CDR1 SGHDT, CDR2 YYEEEE. This CDR3 has 13 amino acids. The DNA of the CDR3 is TGTGCCAGCAAGGCACAGGGGTTCACTGAAGCTTTCTTT. Translation: CASKAQGFTEAFF.

This rearrangement joins TRBV4-1 to TRBJ1-5; 7 bases fit TRBD1. The germline V gene encodes CDR1 MGHRA and CDR2 YSYEKL. The CDR3 contains 17 residues. Unmatched junction bases numbered 12, after V lost 3 bases and J lost 4 bases. In DNA form, the CDR3 reads TGCGCCAGCAGCCACAGGGCACAGGGGTGGGGGAATCAGCCCCAGCATTTT. It specifies CASSHRAQGWGNQPQHF.

The V gene is TRBV2, the J gene TRBJ1-5; 11 bases map to TRBD1. V was clipped by 7 bases and J by 3 bases; unmatched bases: 5. This CDR3 has 15 residues. Per germline, CDR1 SNHLY and CDR2 FYNNEI. In DNA form, the CDR3 reads TGTGCCAGCAACCGGGACAGGGGGGACAATCAGCCCCAGCATTTT. It is translated as CASNRDRGDNQPQHF.

V and J are TRBV27 and TRBJ1-2; TRBD1 aligns across 10 bases. Germline lookup yields CDR1 MNHEY and CDR2 SMNVEV (reference sequence). The CDR3 totals 16 residues. Trimming at V came to 0 bases and at J to 4 bases, leaving 5 bases not matched to a gene. CDR3 sequence (DNA): TGTGCCAGCAGTTTATCATGGGACAGGGGAATCTATGGCTACACCTTC. Translated: CASSLSWDRGIYGYTF.

This rearrangement joins TRBV5-1 to TRBJ1-4, with 7 bases matching TRBD1. V lost 1 base and J lost 2; bases outside the gene matches: 5. CDR1 is SGHRS and CDR2 is YFSETQ in the germline V gene. The CDR3 runs 16 residues. This CDR3 reads CASSLRVRGTNEKLFF. In DNA, the CDR3 is TGCGCCAGCAGCTTGAGGGTCAGGGGGACTAATGAAAAACTGTTTTTT.

V gene TRBV30 combines with J gene TRBJ2-1; D uncertain. Trimming cost V 8 bases and J 0 bases, with 20 bases left between them. The CDR3 runs to 16 residues. Germline CDR1 reads GTSNPN; CDR2 reads SVGIG (reference sequence). CDR3 amino acids: CAVRVEVSLSYNEQFF. The DNA of the CDR3 is TGTGCCGTCCGGGTAGAAGTGAGTCTCTCCTACAATGAGCAGTTCTTC.

The chain has TRBV7-2 and TRBJ2-1; 8 bases fit TRBD2. CDR3 length: 17 residues. J gave up 3 bases and V 1 base, and 8 bases lay outside the gene matches. Germline loops: CDR1 SGHTA, CDR2 FQGNSA. The CDR3 is CASSLGGGREDYNEQFF. CDR3 nucleotides: TGTGCCAGCAGCTTAGGCGGGGGGAGGGAAGACTACAATGAGCAGTTCTTC.

The genes are TRBV7-2 and TRBJ2-7; 7 nucleotides line up with TRBD1. V lost 7 bases and J lost 3; bases outside the gene matches: 9. Per germline, CDR1 SGHTA and CDR2 FQGNSA. CDR3 size: 14 residues. The CDR3: CASTHEGQIYEQYF. CDR3 DNA: TGTGCCAGCACCCATGAGGGACAGATCTACGAGCAGTACTTC. Full variable domain (remainder filled in from reference TRBV7-2 and TRBJ2-7): GAGVSQSPSNKVTEKGKDVELRCDPISGHTALYWYRQSLGQGLEFLIYFQGNSAPDKSGLPSDRFSAERTGGSVSTLTIQRTQQEDSAVYLCASTHEGQIYEQYFGPGTRLTVT.